A selection of T cell receptor beta chains follows, all from one sample in a study of T-cell memory formation after mild COVID-19. TCRdb reprocessed the 5' RACE reads with MiXCR, giving one entry per CDR3 protein. This table has about 150,000 distinct CDR3 sequences, 10% to 15% appearing once. Source material: PBMCs or a T cell subset sorted from them (not recorded which). These receptors were obtained from a man aged 18 to 30 who had mild COVID-19 (a few samples of this study predate the infection). Cell type and time point are not known. Both conserved end residues are part of each CDR3. D genes are given only for firm matches. Part of the rows lack a size; the others show once, few, many or a class for expanded clones.

clone size: NA; D gene: NA; V gene: TRBV11-2; J gene: TRBJ1-6; CDR3 DNA: TGTGCCAGCAGCTTAGGTTCGGCAGGGGTCCTCGATTCACCCCTCCACTTT; CDR3 protein: CASSLGSAGVLDSPLHF
clone size: few; D gene: NA; V gene: TRBV20-1; J gene: TRBJ2-7; CDR3 DNA: TGCAGTGCTAGAGGACCACAGTACGAGCAGTACTTC; CDR3 protein: CSARGPQYEQYF
clone size: few; D gene: NA; V gene: TRBV4-1; J gene: TRBJ1-2; CDR3 DNA: TGCGCCAGCAGTCCCAGGGTTGGGGGCGGATATGGCTACACCTTC; CDR3 protein: CASSPRVGGGYGYTF
clone size: few; D gene: NA; V gene: TRBV4-3; J gene: TRBJ1-5; CDR3 DNA: TGCGCCAGCAGCCAAGTGCAGGGAAGCAATCAGCCCCAGCATTTT; CDR3 protein: CASSQVQGSNQPQHF
clone size: few; D gene: TRBD2; V gene: TRBV9; J gene: TRBJ2-3; CDR3 DNA: TGTGCCAGCAGCCGTACTAGCGGGGGGGCCCAACACTCACCTCGCCCCACAGATACGCAGTATTTT; CDR3 protein: CASSRTSGGAQHSPRPTDTQYF
clone size: NA; D gene: NA; V gene: TRBV5-1; J gene: TRBJ2-1; CDR3 DNA: TGCGCCAGCTCCGCTCGGCTAGCGAGCAATGAGCAGTTCTTC; CDR3 protein: CASSARLASNEQFF
clone size: NA; D gene: NA; V gene: TRBV7-9; J gene: TRBJ2-7; CDR3 DNA: TGTGCCAGCAGCTCCGGGACGGTCCTCTACGAGCAGTACTTC; CDR3 protein: CASSSGTVLYEQYF
clone size: many; D gene: NA; V gene: TRBV7-2; J gene: TRBJ1-2; CDR3 DNA: TGTGCCAGCAGCTTGTACAGGGATGGCTACACCTTC; CDR3 protein: CASSLYRDGYTF
clone size: NA; D gene: NA; V gene: TRBV4-1; J gene: TRBJ1-2; CDR3 DNA: TGCGCCAGCAGCCAGCTCTGGGGCGGTAGCTATGGCTACACCTTC; CDR3 protein: CASSQLWGGSYGYTF
clone size: few; D gene: NA; V gene: TRBV25-1; J gene: TRBJ1-1; CDR3 DNA: TGTGCCAGCAGTGAATATCCAGCAGGTACTGAAGCTTTCTTT; CDR3 protein: CASSEYPAGTEAFF
clone size: many; D gene: NA; V gene: TRBV11-2; J gene: TRBJ2-3; CDR3 DNA: TGTGCCAGCAGCTTTCTCGCAGATACGCAGTATTTT; CDR3 protein: CASSFLADTQYF
clone size: NA; D gene: TRBD1; V gene: TRBV4-3; J gene: TRBJ2-5; CDR3 DNA: TGCGCCAGCAGCCAAAGTCGGACAGGGCCGGCCCAGTACTTC; CDR3 protein: CASSQSRTGPAQYF
clone size: few; D gene: NA; V gene: TRBV13; J gene: TRBJ1-2; CDR3 DNA: TGTGCCAGCAGCTTGTTGAGACAGTTCTATGGCTACACCTTC; CDR3 protein: CASSLLRQFYGYTF
clone size: NA; D gene: NA; V gene: TRBV15; J gene: TRBJ2-3; CDR3 DNA: TGTGCCACCAGGAGCCTGGCCGCTAGCACAGATACGCAGTATTTT; CDR3 protein: CATRSLAASTDTQYF
clone size: few; D gene: TRBD1; V gene: TRBV5-1; J gene: TRBJ2-7; CDR3 DNA: TGCGCCAGCAGCCCCCGGACAGGCTACGAGCAGTACTTC; CDR3 protein: CASSPRTGYEQYF
clone size: NA; D gene: TRBD2; V gene: TRBV14; J gene: TRBJ2-1; CDR3 DNA: TGTGCCAGCAGCCAAGATCTGGGGGGGGAGCAGTTCTTC; CDR3 protein: CASSQDLGGEQFF
clone size: NA; D gene: NA; V gene: TRBV7-9; J gene: TRBJ2-1; CDR3 DNA: TGTGCCAGCAGCTCTAGCCGGGGCGGAAATGAGCAGTTCTTC; CDR3 protein: CASSSSRGGNEQFF
clone size: NA; D gene: NA; V gene: TRBV5-8; J gene: TRBJ2-7; CDR3 DNA: TGTGCCAGCCGACAGGAGGCCTACGAGCAGTACTTC; CDR3 protein: CASRQEAYEQYF
clone size: few; D gene: TRBD1; V gene: TRBV6-2/TRBV6-3; J gene: TRBJ1-1; CDR3 DNA: TGTGCCAGCACTGGACAGGGAATACAAGCTTTCTTT; CDR3 protein: CASTGQGIQAFF
clone size: NA; D gene: NA; V gene: TRBV2; J gene: TRBJ2-6; CDR3 DNA: TGTGCCAGATCCGAGGGCTCTGGGGCCAACGTCCTGACTTTC; CDR3 protein: CARSEGSGANVLTF
clone size: NA; D gene: NA; V gene: TRBV12-3/TRBV12-4; J gene: TRBJ2-2; CDR3 DNA: TGTGCCAGCAGTTTAAAGCAGACCGGGGAGCTGTTTTTT; CDR3 protein: CASSLKQTGELFF
clone size: NA; D gene: NA; V gene: TRBV21-1; J gene: TRBJ2-3; CDR3 DNA: TGTGCCAGCAGCAAGGGGACAGTCGCACCCTTCACAGATACGCAGTATTTT; CDR3 protein: CASSKGTVAPFTDTQYF
clone size: many; D gene: NA; V gene: TRBV5-1; J gene: TRBJ2-1; CDR3 DNA: TGCGCCAGCAGCTTTGACTTCTACAATGAGCAGTTCTTC; CDR3 protein: CASSFDFYNEQFF
clone size: NA; D gene: TRBD1; V gene: TRBV6-2/TRBV6-3; J gene: TRBJ1-1; CDR3 DNA: TGTGCCAGCAGTTACTCGCAGGACAGGGTGTTGGGCACTGAAGCTTTCTTT; CDR3 protein: CASSYSQDRVLGTEAFF
clone size: NA; D gene: NA; V gene: TRBV11-2; J gene: TRBJ1-1; CDR3 DNA: TGTGCCAGCAGCGCGGGGAGTAGGGAAGCTTTCTTT; CDR3 protein: CASSAGSREAFF
clone size: NA; D gene: NA; V gene: TRBV3-1; J gene: TRBJ2-7; CDR3 DNA: TGTGCCAGCAGCCGGTCGGCTTCCTACGAGCAGTACTTC; CDR3 protein: CASSRSASYEQYF
clone size: many; D gene: NA; V gene: TRBV5-1; J gene: TRBJ1-1; CDR3 DNA: TGCGCCAGCAGCTTGGAGGCAGGGAGCACTGAAGCTTTCTTT; CDR3 protein: CASSLEAGSTEAFF
clone size: few; D gene: NA; V gene: TRBV5-1; J gene: TRBJ2-1; CDR3 DNA: TGCGCCAGCAGCCTGTCCGGGACTCCAGGGGGGGATGAGCAGTTCTTC; CDR3 protein: CASSLSGTPGGDEQFF
clone size: few; D gene: NA; V gene: TRBV4-3; J gene: TRBJ2-1; CDR3 DNA: TGCGCCAGCAGCCAAAAAGGAGGGGGAGAGCAGTTCTTC; CDR3 protein: CASSQKGGGEQFF
clone size: few; D gene: NA; V gene: TRBV2; J gene: TRBJ2-1; CDR3 DNA: TGTGCCAGCGGGGGGCTCTACAATGAGCAGTTCTTC; CDR3 protein: CASGGLYNEQFF
clone size: NA; D gene: NA; V gene: TRBV2; J gene: TRBJ2-7; CDR3 DNA: TGTGCCAGCAGTGGCGAAAAGACAGTCGCGCAGTACTTC; CDR3 protein: CASSGEKTVAQYF
clone size: many; D gene: TRBD2; V gene: TRBV7-2; J gene: TRBJ2-2; CDR3 DNA: TGTGCCAGCAGGCGCCTAGCGGGGAACACCGGGGAGCTGTTTTTT; CDR3 protein: CASRRLAGNTGELFF
clone size: few; D gene: NA; V gene: TRBV28; J gene: TRBJ2-5; CDR3 DNA: TGTGCCAGCAGTTTCTTGGGCAACGGAGAGACCCAGTACTTC; CDR3 protein: CASSFLGNGETQYF
clone size: NA; D gene: NA; V gene: TRBV12-3/TRBV12-4; J gene: TRBJ1-5; CDR3 DNA: TGTGCCAGCAGCAGTGGGGGCAGCTATAGCAATCAGCCCCAGCATTTT; CDR3 protein: CASSSGGSYSNQPQHF
clone size: NA; D gene: NA; V gene: TRBV12-3/TRBV12-4; J gene: TRBJ2-1; CDR3 DNA: TGTGCCAGCAGTGGTACAGGGTGGGTAGGTGAGCAGTTCTTC; CDR3 protein: CASSGTGWVGEQFF
clone size: NA; D gene: NA; V gene: TRBV4-3; J gene: TRBJ2-3; CDR3 DNA: TGCGCCAGCAGCCCCAGGGAGACTGACACAGATACGCAGTATTTT; CDR3 protein: CASSPRETDTDTQYF
clone size: few; D gene: TRBD2; V gene: TRBV7-9; J gene: TRBJ2-1; CDR3 DNA: TGTGCCAGCAGCTTGGGACCGACTAGCGGGGACCCTTACAATGAGCAGTTCTTC; CDR3 protein: CASSLGPTSGDPYNEQFF
clone size: many; D gene: NA; V gene: TRBV7-6; J gene: TRBJ1-5; CDR3 DNA: TGTGCCAGCAGCTTACAAAGCGGGTTCAATCAGCCCCAGCATTTT; CDR3 protein: CASSLQSGFNQPQHF
clone size: NA; D gene: NA; V gene: TRBV4-1; J gene: TRBJ2-2; CDR3 DNA: TGCGCCAGCAGCCAAGATCGGCGCGGCATTGCGAACACCGGGGAGCTGTTTTTT; CDR3 protein: CASSQDRRGIANTGELFF
clone size: NA; D gene: NA; V gene: TRBV20-1; J gene: TRBJ1-1; CDR3 DNA: TGCAGTGCTAGAACATCAGGTGGCACTGAAGCTTTCTTT; CDR3 protein: CSARTSGGTEAFF